The present TCR beta chain was sequenced within a study of blood T cell repertoires in COVID-19. Some clones are missing from TCRdb's copy, which holds only in-frame ones; the method was immunoSEQ multiplex PCR. The sample consists of more than 150,000 clones, approximately 80% of them appearing once. The CDR3 contains 13 residues. V was cut by 3 bases and J by 4 bases, with 7 bases left in between. Input material: peripheral blood. The sequence was obtained from a human donor in a cohort sampled during active COVID-19. The chain uses TRBV12-3 or TRBV12-4 and TRBJ2-4; D not resolved. The CDR3 spells CASSFPGKNIQYF. In DNA form, the CDR3 reads TGTGCCAGCAGTTTTCCAGGAAAAAACATTCAGTACTTC.